Presented here are 12 T cell receptor beta chains from one specimen sequenced in a study of shared clonotypes between healthy human individuals. The assay was immunoSEQ multiplex PCR, and TCRdb's table has in-frame clones only and misses some. The sample holds fewer than 2.5 million clones, roughly 93% seen once. Sequenced input: naive CD4+ T cells from PBMCs. Noted subset: CD45RA+ positively selected. The source of these receptors is a man aged 18 to 35 in good health. Some clones in this sample may be carry-over from other donors' samples.

This clone was counted once. The chain uses TRBV4-2 and TRBJ2-3, with D uncertain. In germline, CDR1 is LGHNA, CDR2 YNFKEQ. The CDR3 runs to 15 residues. Trimming removed 2 bases from V and 4 bases from J, with 13 bases in between. CDR3 loop: CASSQRSRRADTQYF. Written as DNA, the CDR3 is TGTGCCAGCAGCCAAAGGAGTAGGAGAGCAGATACGCAGTATTTT.

The chain uses TRBV5-1 and TRBJ2-3; TRBD1 matches at 7 bases. V lost 6 bases, J lost 1 base, and 8 bases stayed unmatched. The CDR3 runs 15 residues. Germline V gene sequence: CDR1 SGHRS, CDR2 YFSETQ. The CDR3 sequence: CASNRDSRGTDTQYF. CDR3 nucleotide sequence: TGCGCCAGCAACCGGGACAGCAGGGGCACAGATACGCAGTATTTT.

This sequence joins TRBV6-5 and TRBJ2-5; 9 bases align to TRBD2. The J call is doubtful: the DNA matches TRBJ2-7 better. Germline CDR1 is MNHEY and CDR2 is SVGAGI. This CDR3 comprises 14 residues. The CDR3 is CASSPSGRSYEQYF. Here the CDR3 DNA reads TGTGCCAGCAGTCCAAGCGGGAGGTCCTACGAGCAGTACTTC.

The V call is TRBV5-1, the J call TRBJ2-7; D may be TRBD2 (6 bases). Germline V lookup: CDR1 SGHRS, CDR2 YFSETQ. Trimming cost V 2 bases and J 4 bases, with 10 bases left between them. The CDR3 spans 13 residues. The CDR3 here is CASSFRREYEQYF. Written as DNA, the CDR3 is TGCGCCAGCAGCTTCAGACGGGAGTACGAGCAGTACTTC.

The chain links TRBV28 to TRBJ1-5, with 8 bases that match TRBD1. The CDR3 loop spans 19 amino acids. Trimming took 6 bases from V and 2 from J; bases not matched to a gene: 18. Germline V gene data show CDR1 as MDHEN and CDR2 as SYDVKM. CDR3 DNA sequence: TGTGCCAGCAGCTCACCGAGCCAGGGGGCCAGAGGGGGCAATCAGCCCCAGCATTTT. Amino acids: CASSSPSQGARGGNQPQHF. Variable domain in full (rest from reference TRBV28 and TRBJ1-5): DVKVTQSSRYLVKRTGEKVFLECVQDMDHENMFWYRQDPGLGLRLIYFSYDVKMKEKGDIPEGYSVSREKKERFSLILESASTNQTSMYLCASSSPSQGARGGNQPQHFGDGTRLSIL.

This clone was seen once. The chain joins TRBV5-1 to TRBJ2-5; 8 bases are shared with TRBD2. The J call may be wrong; the DNA end is better matched by TRBJ2-7. This CDR3 is built from 14 residues. Germline assignment: CDR1 SGHRS and CDR2 YFSETQ. The CDR3 DNA reads as TGCGCCAGCAGCTGGGGACTAGGGGCCTACGAGCAGTACTTC. Amino acid sequence: CASSWGLGAYEQYF.

The chain combines TRBV6-5 with TRBJ2-7; maybe TRBD1 (6 bases). Looked up from germline, CDR1 is MNHEY and CDR2 is SVGAGI. Deletions cut 7 bases from V and 4 bases from J, with 20 bases between. The CDR3 consists of 15 residues. The CDR3: CASTVTGTQLYEQYF. The DNA of the CDR3 is TGTGCCAGCACGGTGACAGGTACTCAACTGTACGAGCAGTACTTC.

The V call is TRBV5-1, the J call TRBJ2-7; 7 bases are shared with TRBD2. The CDR3 length is 15 residues. Per germline, CDR1 SGHRS and CDR2 YFSETQ. Trimming cost V 0 bases and J 3 bases; bases outside gene matches: 6. The CDR3 DNA follows: TGCGCCAGCAGCTTGGTCGGTGGGGGGGACTACGAGCAGTACTTC. Protein product: CASSLVGGGDYEQYF.

This clone was detected once. V usage is TRBV10-2 and J usage is TRBJ2-4; D perhaps matches TRBD1 (5 bases). Germline V lookup: CDR1 WSHSY, CDR2 SAAADI. The ends were cut back, 2 bases at V and 0 bases at J, with 8 bases in the middle. The CDR3 has 15 residues. Here the CDR3 reads CASSEVQVAKNIQYF. CDR3 DNA sequence: TGCGCCAGCAGTGAGGTACAGGTAGCCAAAAACATTCAGTACTTC.

The genes are TRBV7-8 and TRBJ2-2; D gene ambiguous. This CDR3 comprises 13 residues. Germline CDR1 reads SGHVS; CDR2 reads FQNEAQ. The germline V and J ends were trimmed by 5 bases and 5 bases, with 9 bases remaining between them. CDR3 in amino acids: CASSLTTTGELFF. Written as DNA, the CDR3 is TGTGCCAGCAGCCTGACGACGACCGGGGAGCTGTTTTTT.

The gene calls are TRBV18 and TRBJ2-7, with 12 bases aligning to TRBD2. The junction had 4 bases not matched to a gene; V was cut back by 4 bases and J by 0 bases. Germline CDR1 is KGHSH and CDR2 is LQKENI. This CDR3 has 16 residues. The CDR3 region has the DNA TGTGCCAGCTCACTCTGGACTAGCGGGATCTCCTACGAGCAGTACTTC. Translated, it gives CASSLWTSGISYEQYF.

This chain links TRBV5-4 with TRBJ2-6, with D unclear. The CDR3 is made up of 16 amino acids. V gave up 0 bases and J gave up 1 base, with 8 bases separating them. CDR1 is SGHNT and CDR2 is YYREEE in the germline V gene (reference sequence). CDR3 DNA: TGTGCCAGCAGCTTGGGCGGCCAATCTGGGGCCAACGTCCTGACTTTC. Translation: CASSLGGQSGANVLTF. Together with reference TRBV5-4 and TRBJ2-6, the CDR3 gives the full variable domain: ETGVTQSPTHLIKTRGQQVTLRCSSQSGHNTVSWYQQALGQGPQFIFQYYREEENGRGNFPPRFSGLQFPNYSSELNVNALELDDSALYLCASSLGGQSGANVLTFGAGSRLTVL.